The 23 T cell receptor beta chains in this list originate from one sample, sequenced in a study of CD8 T cells in Susac syndrome. A quantity of roughly 0.5 to 1 ug RNA underwent reverse transcription using random hexamers. TCRdb independently ran MiXCR on the immunoSEQ multiplex PCR reads; one entry per CDR3 protein. The table records about 140,000 distinct CDR3 sequences, 85% to 95% of them present only once. Sequenced input: CD4+ T cells from PBMCs. The receptor set was obtained from a human donor with multiple sclerosis.

V is TRBV20-1 and J is TRBJ2-1, with D possibly TRBD1 on 7 matching bases. V was shortened by 6 bases and J by 3 bases, with 12 bases between the two germline ends. Germline CDR1 is DFQATT and CDR2 is SNEGSKA (reference sequence). CDR3 length equals 13 residues. The CDR3 protein is CSASRDSYNEQFF. The CDR3 bases are TGCAGTGCGTCGCGGGACAGCTACAATGAGCAGTTCTTC.

This clonotype was counted only a few times. The DNA for the CDR3 is TGCAGCGTTCGGGACTACGAGCAGTACTTC. The encoded protein is CSVRDYEQYF. V usage is TRBV29-1 and J usage is TRBJ2-7, with D possibly TRBD2 on 5 matching bases. The CDR3 loop spans 10 amino acids. The V end lost 5 bases, the J end lost 3 bases, and 5 bases lay between the germline ends. CDR1 is SQVTM, CDR2 ANQGSEA, per germline.

The chain is built from TRBV4-2 and TRBJ1-5, with 10 bases identical to TRBD1. Germline V gene data show CDR1 as LGHNA and CDR2 as YNFKEQ. CDR3 size: 18 residues. Trimming took 0 bases from V and 1 from J; bases not matched to a gene: 6. CDR3 nucleotide sequence: TGTGCCAGCAGCCAAGATGCCGGGACAGGGGTGAGCAATCAGCCCCAGCATTTT. Translating it yields CASSQDAGTGVSNQPQHF.

The chain recombines TRBV24-1 with TRBJ1-2, with TRBD1 identical over 8 bases. The CDR3 has 14 residues. V was clipped by 12 bases and J by 4 bases; unmatched bases: 12. Looked up from germline, CDR1 is KGHDR and CDR2 is SFDVKD. The CDR3 loop reads CASSTGGRTYGYTF. For the CDR3, the DNA is TGTGCCTCCTCTACAGGGGGAAGGACCTATGGCTACACCTTC.

The rearrangement uses TRBV29-1 and TRBJ2-5; the D gene is possibly TRBD1 (5 bases). The CDR3 length is 12 residues. Germline loops: CDR1 SQVTM, CDR2 ANQGSEA. With 5 bases removed from V and 3 bases from J, the gap between germline ends came to 10 bases. The chain's CDR3 is CSVSRGKETQYF. The CDR3 DNA is TGCAGCGTTAGTAGGGGAAAAGAGACCCAGTACTTC.

This clonotype occurred once. The rearrangement links TRBV7-2 to TRBJ2-7; D is perhaps TRBD2 (6 bases). There are 14 residues in the CDR3. The germline gives CDR1 SGHTA, CDR2 FQGNSA. Trimming took 5 bases from V and 6 from J, leaving 17 bases between them. DNA for the CDR3: TGTGCCAGCAGCCCAGGGAGGAGAACCAGCGAGCAGTACTTC. Its protein is CASSPGRRTSEQYF.

This clonotype was counted a single time. CDR3 in DNA: TGCAGTGTACAGGAATGGACTGAAGCTTTCTTT. It specifies CSVQEWTEAFF. V and J are TRBV20-1 and TRBJ1-1; a possible D gene is TRBD1 (5 bases). The CDR3 is made up of 11 amino acids. Trimming pared 7 bases from V and 5 bases from J, leaving 11 bases between. Germline V lookup: CDR1 DFQATT, CDR2 SNEGSKA (reference sequence).

The CDR3 reads CSAKNPLPPGEAFF. CDR3 coding DNA: TGCAGTGCTAAGAACCCCCTCCCCCCGGGTGAAGCTTTCTTT. J is TRBJ1-1 and V is TRBV20-1, with D unresolved. CDR3 size: 14 residues. V dropped 4 bases and J dropped 7 bases, with 19 bases sitting between them. Germline V lookup: CDR1 DFQATT, CDR2 SNEGSKA (reference sequence).

The J gene is TRBJ2-2, the V gene TRBV5-1, with D possibly being TRBD1 or TRBD2 (5 bases each). The V gene lost 0 bases and the J gene lost 4 bases, with 10 bases spanning the gap. Germline CDR1 reads SGHRS; CDR2 reads YFSETQ. The CDR3 runs to 15 residues. Written as DNA, the CDR3 is TGCGCCAGCAGCTTGGCCATGGGGACCACCGGGGAGCTGTTTTTT. Its protein product is CASSLAMGTTGELFF. Full variable domain (missing parts from reference TRBV5-1 and TRBJ2-2): KAGVTQTPRYLIKTRGQQVTLSCSPISGHRSVSWYQQTPGQGLQFLFEYFSETQRNKGNFPGRFSGRQFSNSRSEMNVSTLELGDSALYLCASSLAMGTTGELFFGEGSRLTVL.

V usage is TRBV15 and J usage is TRBJ1-2; D is unresolved. The CDR3 runs 15 residues. The V and J ends lost 0 bases and 2 bases respectively, with 10 bases between them. CDR1 is LNHNV, CDR2 YYDKDF, per germline (reference sequence). The DNA of the CDR3 is TGTGCCACCAGCAGAGATCACCAGCAAAACTATGGCTACACCTTC. Protein sequence: CATSRDHQQNYGYTF.

J is TRBJ2-7 and V is TRBV11-1; no clear D. The V end lost 5 bases, the J end lost 7 bases, and 18 bases lay between the germline ends. The CDR3 runs to 14 residues. Per germline, CDR1 SGHAT and CDR2 FQDESV (reference sequence). This chain's CDR3 is CASSPTTLAGEQYF. CDR3 DNA sequence: TGTGCCAGCAGCCCAACGACCTTAGCTGGGGAGCAGTACTTC.

The chain joins TRBV5-1 to TRBJ1-1; perhaps TRBD1 as D (5 bases). Germline V gene lookup returns CDR1 SGHRS and CDR2 YFSETQ. The CDR3 spans 14 residues. V was trimmed by 1 base and J by 3 bases, leaving 10 bases between them. The CDR3 region is CASSLYGGDTEAFF. Written as DNA, the CDR3 is TGCGCCAGCAGCTTGTATGGGGGGGACACTGAAGCTTTCTTT.

The chain employs TRBV3-1 and TRBJ1-2; no clear D gene. The CDR3 length is 14 residues. Trimming took 1 base from V and 0 from J, leaving 6 bases between them. CDR1 is LGHDT and CDR2 is YNNKEL in the germline V gene (reference sequence). The CDR3 loop is CASSQAGPNYGYTF. The DNA of the CDR3 is TGTGCCAGCAGCCAAGCCGGCCCTAACTATGGCTACACCTTC.

This sequence joins TRBV5-1 and TRBJ1-1; D is uncertain. Germline V CDR1 and CDR2: SGHRS, YFSETQ. This CDR3 is 13 amino acids long. V lost 0 bases and J lost 3, with 6 bases in between. Here the CDR3 DNA reads TGCGCCAGCAGCTTGGGGGTCGACACTGAAGCTTTCTTT. Protein sequence: CASSLGVDTEAFF.

The rearrangement joins TRBV15 to TRBJ1-2, with no clear D. Germline CDR1 LNHNV, CDR2 YYDKDF (reference sequence). Trimming cost V 3 bases and J 2 bases, with 13 bases left between them. CDR3 length: 15 amino acids. The CDR3 DNA is TGTGCCACCAGCAGTGGTCGTGGCGGGAACTATGGCTACACCTTC. Its translation: CATSSGRGGNYGYTF.

The gene calls are TRBV7-8 and TRBJ1-5, with 11 bases aligning to TRBD1. This CDR3 contains 17 residues. CDR1 and CDR2 (germline): SGHVS, FQNEAQ. J gave up 1 base and V 4 bases, and 6 bases lay outside the gene matches. The CDR3 loop is CASSSGQGANSNQPQHF. In DNA form, the CDR3 reads TGTGCCAGCAGCTCCGGACAGGGGGCTAACAGCAATCAGCCCCAGCATTTT.

The chain uses TRBV14 and TRBJ1-4; D is unclear. Germline V CDR1 and CDR2: SGHDN, FVKESK. This CDR3 region has 15 residues. Trimming left V 0 bases short and J 1 base short, with 6 bases between. CDR3 sequence reads: CASSQDRGTNEKLFF. CDR3 DNA sequence: TGTGCCAGCAGCCAAGATCGGGGAACTAATGAAAAACTGTTTTTT.

V and J are TRBV28 and TRBJ2-1; D is possibly TRBD2 (6 bases). Trimming pared 3 bases from V and 4 bases from J, leaving 16 bases between. Germline V gives CDR1 MDHEN, CDR2 SYDVKM. CDR3 size: 16 residues. CDR3 DNA: TGTGCCAGCAGTTTCGGGGGTGCGATCCGATACAATGAGCAGTTCTTC. It is translated as CASSFGGAIRYNEQFF.

The chain couples TRBV7-9 to TRBJ2-1, with 9 positions matching TRBD1. CDR1 and CDR2 (germline): SEHNR, FQNEAQ (reference sequence). The J segment lost 6 bases and the V segment lost 5 bases, leaving 8 bases of the junction unmatched. This CDR3 has 15 residues. As DNA, the CDR3 is TGTGCCAGCAGCCCGAGATCGGACAGGGGCAATGAGCAGTTCTTC. It specifies CASSPRSDRGNEQFF.

This clonotype was counted once. The chain couples TRBV5-6 to TRBJ2-6, with D uncertain. The CDR3 is 17 residues long. Germline CDR1 is SGHDT and CDR2 is YYEEEE. V gave up 0 bases and J gave up 1 base, with 11 bases separating them. The CDR3 is CASSLALVGSGANVLTF. In DNA form, the CDR3 reads TGTGCCAGCAGCTTGGCCCTAGTTGGATCTGGGGCCAACGTCCTGACTTTC.

The chain joins TRBV5-4 to TRBJ2-5; D not certain. This CDR3 has 16 residues. V was clipped by 4 bases and J by 2 bases, with 18 bases between them. Looked up from germline, CDR1 is SGHNT and CDR2 is YYREEE (reference sequence). CDR3: CASSQASTGPQETQYF. The CDR3 DNA reads as TGTGCCAGCAGCCAGGCTTCGACCGGGCCACAAGAGACCCAGTACTTC.

V usage is TRBV11-2 and J usage is TRBJ2-1; 7 nucleotides align to TRBD2. CDR1 SGHAT and CDR2 FQNNGV come from the germline V gene. The J segment lost 6 bases and the V segment lost 0 bases, leaving 8 bases of the junction unmatched. The CDR3 sequence is 16 residues long. CDR3 DNA: TGTGCCAGCAGCTTAGAAGTCGCGGGAGTGGGCAATGAGCAGTTCTTC. Its translation is CASSLEVAGVGNEQFF.

The chain uses TRBV29-1 and TRBJ1-2, with 8 bases identical to TRBD1. The V gene end was trimmed by 5 bases and the J gene end by 2 bases; junction bases not matched to a gene: 4. The CDR3 length is 13 residues. Looked up from germline, CDR1 is SQVTM and CDR2 is ANQGSEA. CDR3 bases: TGCAGCGTTCAGGACAGGGAGAACTATGGCTACACCTTC. Protein product: CSVQDRENYGYTF.